Following are 18 T cell receptor beta chains from one sample sequenced in a study of Graves' ophthalmopathy and Graves' hyperthyroidism. The sequenced template was RNA, covering the TCR beta CDR3 region. An opening RT-PCR round employed HTBI primers and preceded a second-round multiplex PCR. TCRdb redid the calling of the multiplex PCR reads with MiXCR, one entry per CDR3 protein. Of a few hundred thousand distinct CDR3 sequences in the sample, 15% to 20% were seen once. Sequencing was performed on peripheral blood. The receptors come from a woman between 18 and 29 years old with Graves' ophthalmopathy.

This clonotype was observed at least ten times. The V and J genes are TRBV7-8 and TRBJ1-5; a weak D match, TRBD1 (5 bases). With 1 base removed from V and 2 bases from J, the gap between germline ends came to 9 bases. The CDR3 spans 15 residues. CDR1 and CDR2 (germline): SGHVS, FQNEAQ. CDR3 in amino acids: CASSLGQIGNQPQHF. The DNA for the CDR3 is TGTGCCAGCAGCTTAGGACAGATTGGCAATCAGCCCCAGCATTTT.

This clonotype was counted many times. The CDR3, as DNA: TGTGCCTGGAATTCTGGAAACACCATATATTTT. The encoded protein is CAWNSGNTIYF. V is TRBV30 and J is TRBJ1-3; no clear D gene. The germline V gene has CDR1 GTSNPN and CDR2 SVGIG (reference sequence). Trimming removed 4 bases from V and 1 base from J, with 2 bases in between. CDR3 length: 11 amino acids.

As to this clonotype: This clone may be a read error of a much larger clone one base away. The rearrangement links TRBV7-6 to TRBJ1-3; D not resolved. CDR1 is SGHVS, CDR2 FNYEAQ, per germline. Trimming left V 3 bases short and J 0 bases short, with 6 bases between. The CDR3 is 14 amino acids. The CDR3 loop reads CASSFRDSGNTIYF. The CDR3 nucleotides read TGTGCCAGCAGCTTTCGGGACTCTGGAAACACCATATATTTT.

This chain connects TRBV7-8 to TRBJ1-2; tentatively, D is TRBD1 (5 bases). Germline CDR1 is SGHVS and CDR2 is FQNEAQ. With 6 bases removed from V and 4 bases from J, the gap between germline ends came to 12 bases. The CDR3 totals 13 residues. The CDR3, as DNA: TGTGCCAGCAGTTCCGGGGCTTCCTATGGCTACACCTTC. It codes for CASSSGASYGYTF.

This clonotype showed up just a few times. The rearrangement links TRBV6-2 or TRBV6-3 to TRBJ2-7; D not resolved. V lost 0 bases and J lost 0, with 9 bases in between. Germline loops: CDR1 MNHEY, CDR2 SVGEGT. There are 15 residues in the CDR3. CDR3 nucleotide sequence: TGTGCCAGCAGTTACTCCCAAGTCAGCTCCTACGAGCAGTACTTC. It translates to CASSYSQVSSYEQYF.

This clonotype was found many times. This chain joins TRBV20-1 and TRBJ1-1; D is uncertain. This CDR3 has 13 amino acids. Germline lookup yields CDR1 DFQATT and CDR2 SNEGSKA (reference sequence). V dropped 2 bases and J dropped 0 bases, with 7 bases sitting between them. The CDR3 protein is CSARQSLNTEAFF. CDR3 DNA sequence: TGCAGTGCTAGACAGAGTCTGAACACTGAAGCTTTCTTT.

Ten or more counts support this clonotype. The CDR3 DNA sequence: TGCGCCAGCAGCGACGGTTGGGGCGGGGGGGACAATGAGCAGTTCTTC. This encodes CASSDGWGGGDNEQFF. The J gene is TRBJ2-1, the V gene TRBV5-1; 9 bases are shared with TRBD2. The CDR3 totals 16 residues. Germline values: CDR1 SGHRS, CDR2 YFSETQ. The V segment lost 4 bases and the J segment 5 bases; nucleotides outside the gene matches: 10.

At least ten counts were recorded for this clonotype. V gene TRBV6-2 or TRBV6-3 combines with J gene TRBJ1-5; perhaps TRBD1 as D (5 bases). V was cut by 0 bases and J by 3 bases, with 15 bases left in between. CDR1 MNHEY and CDR2 SVGEGT come from the germline V gene. This CDR3 is built from 17 residues. The CDR3 loop is CASSYSRPGRLNQPQHF. CDR3 DNA sequence: TGTGCCAGCAGTTACTCGAGACCGGGACGCCTCAATCAGCCCCAGCATTTT.

V and J are TRBV15 and TRBJ2-7; D perhaps matches TRBD2 (6 bases). Germline CDR1 LNHNV, CDR2 YYDKDF (reference sequence). V lost 9 bases to trimming and J lost 6 bases, with 18 bases between them. This CDR3 is 13 amino acids long. CDR3 DNA sequence: TGTGCCACATTAACTGCGGGGCGGAGCGAGCAGTACTTC. Translated: CATLTAGRSEQYF.

This clonotype came up many times. The chain is built from TRBV30 and TRBJ2-7, with 10 bases matching TRBD1. The CDR3 totals 13 residues. Per the germline V gene, CDR1 is GTSNPN and CDR2 is SVGIG (reference sequence). V gave up 4 bases and J gave up 6 bases; unmatched junction bases: 6. The CDR3, as DNA: TGTGCCTGGATTCGTGGACAGGGGGGCGAGCAGTACTTC. Amino acid sequence: CAWIRGQGGEQYF.

This clonotype occurred many times. This sequence joins TRBV4-1 and TRBJ2-5; D unclear. V was shortened by 3 bases and J by 1 base, with 9 bases between the two germline ends. CDR1 is MGHRA and CDR2 is YSYEKL in the germline V gene. The CDR3 has 14 residues. CDR3: CASSHSGGQETQYF. As DNA, the CDR3 is TGCGCCAGCAGCCATTCGGGTGGCCAAGAGACCCAGTACTTC.

This clonotype showed up many times. The chain couples TRBV5-1 to TRBJ1-1, with 8 positions matching TRBD1. The trim removed 4 bases at V and 4 bases at J, leaving 9 bases unmatched. The CDR3 is made up of 15 amino acids. Germline-derived CDR1 and CDR2 are SGHRS and YFSETQ. The CDR3 DNA is TGCGCCAGCAGCCGGAGACAGGGGAAGGGCACTGAAGCTTTCTTT. Amino acids: CASSRRQGKGTEAFF.

This chain connects TRBV11-2 to TRBJ2-7; TRBD2 aligns across 7 bases. Losses at the gene ends were 4 bases for V and 2 bases for J; bases not matched to a gene: 20. The CDR3 covers 19 residues. Germline assignment: CDR1 SGHAT and CDR2 FQNNGV. The CDR3 region is CASSSRGGAKTGVTYEQYF. CDR3 bases: TGTGCCAGCAGCTCTAGGGGAGGGGCCAAGACGGGAGTCACCTACGAGCAGTACTTC.

This clonotype was recorded many times. The V and J genes are TRBV12-3 or TRBV12-4 and TRBJ2-2; TRBD1 might be the D (7 bases). CDR3 length: 15 residues. V gave up 6 bases and J gave up 7 bases, with 18 bases separating them. This CDR3 reads CASSFPTGRLGELFF. The CDR3 bases are TGTGCCAGCAGCTTTCCGACAGGGAGGCTCGGGGAGCTGTTTTTT.

This clonotype was recorded many times. The V gene is TRBV10-2, the J gene TRBJ1-5, with a tentative D call TRBD1 (5 bases). This CDR3 has 16 residues. The germline V and J ends were trimmed by 0 bases and 1 base, with 10 bases remaining between them. Germline values: CDR1 WSHSY, CDR2 SAAADI. CDR3 coding DNA: TGCGCCAGCAGTGAGTCGGGCAGGGCCAGCAATCAGCCCCAGCATTTT. This gives the protein CASSESGRASNQPQHF.

In this sample, this clonotype turned up many times. V gene TRBV7-2 combines with J gene TRBJ2-7; D call uncertain. Deletions cut 8 bases from V and 3 bases from J, with 11 bases between. CDR3 length equals 12 residues. Germline values: CDR1 SGHTA, CDR2 FQGNSA. In DNA, the CDR3 is TGTGCCAGCCGGGCGGAGCTCTACGAGCAGTACTTC. Amino acid sequence: CASRAELYEQYF.

The J gene is TRBJ2-7, the V gene TRBV6-1; 8 positions match TRBD1. CDR1 is MNHNS, CDR2 SASEGT, per germline. The CDR3 contains 16 residues. V gave up 1 base and J gave up 3 bases; unmatched junction bases: 8. The CDR3 DNA sequence: TGTGCCAGCAGTGAAGGAGGGGGACAGGTAGTCTACGAGCAGTACTTC. Translating it yields CASSEGGGQVVYEQYF.

V is TRBV28 and J is TRBJ2-5, with 12 nucleotides matching TRBD2. The V gene's germline CDR1 is MDHEN and CDR2 SYDVKM. The CDR3 has 17 amino acids. V gave up 6 bases and J gave up 5 bases; unmatched junction bases: 13. CDR3 DNA sequence: TGTGCCAGCAGCTCCCCTCTAGCGGGGGGGCCGGGGGAGACCCAGTACTTC. It specifies CASSSPLAGGPGETQYF.